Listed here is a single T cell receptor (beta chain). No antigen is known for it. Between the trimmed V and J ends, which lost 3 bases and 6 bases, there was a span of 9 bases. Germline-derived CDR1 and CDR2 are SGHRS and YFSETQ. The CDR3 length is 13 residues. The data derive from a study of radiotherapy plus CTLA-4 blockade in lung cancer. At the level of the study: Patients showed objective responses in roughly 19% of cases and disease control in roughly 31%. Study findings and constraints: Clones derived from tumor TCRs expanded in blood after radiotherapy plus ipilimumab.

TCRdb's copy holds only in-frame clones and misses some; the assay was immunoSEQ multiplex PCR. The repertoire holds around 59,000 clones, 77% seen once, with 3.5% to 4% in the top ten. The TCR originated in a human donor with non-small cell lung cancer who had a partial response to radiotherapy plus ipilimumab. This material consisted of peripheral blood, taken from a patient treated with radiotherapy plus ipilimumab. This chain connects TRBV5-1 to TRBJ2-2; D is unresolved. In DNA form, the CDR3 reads TGCGCCAGCAGCTCCACTATAGCCGGGGAGCTGTTTTTT. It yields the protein CASSSTIAGELFF.